This T cell receptor (beta chain) emerged from a study of shared clonotypes between healthy human individuals. Assay: immunoSEQ multiplex PCR; the TCRdb copy retains only in-frame clones and omits some. The data contain 1.5 million to 2.5 million clones, about 94% of them singletons. Terminally differentiated effector memory CD45RA+ cells were left out of the naive CD8 fraction, which was CD45RO-negative and positively selected for CCR7. Deletions cut 4 bases from V and 8 bases from J, with 12 bases between. The CDR3 contains 13 residues. CDR1 and CDR2 from the germline V gene are SEHNR and FQNEAQ (reference sequence).

This chain joins TRBV7-9 and TRBJ2-1, with TRBD2 as a possible D gene (6 bases). This sequence was found in a man younger than 30 in good health. Source material: naive CD8+ T cells sorted from blood. The CDR3: CASSSGLVHEQFF. The CDR3 DNA is TGTGCCAGCAGCTCGGGACTCGTCCATGAGCAGTTCTTC. Full variable domain (remainder filled in from reference TRBV7-9 and TRBJ2-1): DTGVSQNPRHKITKRGQNVTFRCDPISEHNRLYWYRQTLGQGPEFLTYFQNEAQLEKSRLLSDRFSAERPKGSFSTLEIQRTEQGDSAMYLCASSSGLVHEQFFGPGTRLTVL.